The 21 T cell receptor beta chains below all came from one sample that was sequenced in a study of T cells in Graves' hyperthyroidism and ophthalmopathy (dated by TCRdb to the late 2010s). Libraries came from multiplex PCR. Sequencing took place on an Illumina HiSeq 2000. The TCR beta CDR3 regions were amplified from RNA transcripts. For the first round of RT-PCR on the TCR CDR3, the HTBI primer set was used together with the Qiagen OneStep RT-PCR kit. The public sequencing data were trimmed at Q25 with fastp and processed into clonotypes with MiXCR by TCRdb, which kept only in-frame beta chains. Each record represents a unique CDR3 protein, reported with the most common genes and DNA among its rows. The sample profile shows 300,000 or so distinct CDR3 sequences; roughly a fifth of them were found once. The ten largest clones add up to about 50% of the sample. Input material: blood. Source of these receptors: a woman aged 50 to 65 with Graves' hyperthyroidism.

This clonotype was seen repeatedly, ten times or more. The chain has TRBV24-1 and TRBJ2-3, with 11 positions matching TRBD2. The J segment lost 2 bases and the V segment lost 2 bases, leaving 8 bases of the junction unmatched. CDR1 is KGHDR and CDR2 is SFDVKD in the germline V gene. The CDR3 spans 18 residues. The CDR3 loop is CATSDSGLAGTSTDTQYF. The CDR3 nucleotides read TGTGCCACCAGTGATTCCGGACTAGCGGGCACCTCCACAGATACGCAGTATTTT.

The rearrangement joins TRBV20-1 to TRBJ2-3, with 7 bases fitting TRBD2. The germline V gene encodes CDR1 DFQATT and CDR2 SNEGSKA (reference sequence). This CDR3 comprises 16 residues. Losses at the gene ends were 0 bases for V and 4 bases for J; bases not matched to a gene: 10. The CDR3 nucleotides are TGCAGTGCTAGAGATCGTCGGACTAGTTTTGCAGATACGCAGTATTTT. This encodes CSARDRRTSFADTQYF.

The chain links TRBV12-3 or TRBV12-4 to TRBJ1-4, with TRBD1 as a possible D gene (6 bases). The V gene lost 6 bases and the J gene lost 4 bases, with 15 bases spanning the gap. The CDR3 is made up of 15 amino acids. The CDR3 region has the DNA TGTGCCAGCAGCCCTGGCGGGGGCAGTAATGAAAAACTGTTTTTT. Amino acid sequence: CASSPGGGSNEKLFF.

The table lists this clonotype with many counts. This sequence joins TRBV20-1 and TRBJ2-5, with D perhaps matching TRBD1 (6 bases). There are 14 residues in the CDR3. Between the trimmed V and J ends, which lost 0 bases and 3 bases, there was a span of 11 bases. Per germline, CDR1 DFQATT and CDR2 SNEGSKA (reference sequence). CDR3 amino acids: CSARDVYREETQYF. The CDR3 DNA follows: TGCAGTGCTAGAGATGTGTACAGGGAAGAGACCCAGTACTTC.

V gene TRBV28 combines with J gene TRBJ2-4, with 7 bases lining up with TRBD2. CDR1 is MDHEN and CDR2 is SYDVKM in the germline V gene. CDR3 length: 13 amino acids. Unmatched junction bases numbered 5, after V lost 6 bases and J lost 6 bases. Here the CDR3 DNA reads TGTGCCAGCAGCCCCGGGGGGATAAACATTCAGTACTTC. Translation gives CASSPGGINIQYF.

This clonotype was counted at least ten times. V gene TRBV28 combines with J gene TRBJ2-1; the match to TRBD2 covers 7 bases. CDR1 MDHEN and CDR2 SYDVKM come from the germline V gene. Trimming cost V 10 bases and J 6 bases; bases outside gene matches: 12. The CDR3 sequence is 14 residues long. The CDR3 coding sequence is TGTGCCACTGGAGGACTAGTTATTACCAATGAGCAGTTCTTC. Protein: CATGGLVITNEQFF.

This clonotype showed up many times. The chain recombines TRBV5-1 with TRBJ1-5; D call uncertain. There are 15 residues in the CDR3. Trimming took off 0 bases at V and 2 bases at J, with 9 bases between the two ends. Per the germline V gene, CDR1 is SGHRS and CDR2 is YFSETQ. The CDR3 reads CASSLAGEGNQPQHF. CDR3 DNA: TGCGCCAGCAGCTTGGCCGGGGAGGGCAATCAGCCCCAGCATTTT.

This clonotype was picked up many times. The chain carries TRBV11-2 and TRBJ2-3; TRBD2 aligns across 8 bases. J gave up 3 bases and V 1 base, and 9 bases lay outside the gene matches. The CDR3 sequence is 17 residues long. The germline CDR1 and CDR2 sequences are SGHAT and FQNNGV. CDR3 DNA sequence: TGTGCCAGCAGCTTAGGGAGGAGCGGGAGTTGGACAGATACGCAGTATTTT. Translating it yields CASSLGRSGSWTDTQYF.

This clonotype came up many times. The chain recombines TRBV30 with TRBJ2-3, with 11 bases that match TRBD2. Germline-derived CDR1 and CDR2 are GTSNPN and SVGIG (reference sequence). The CDR3 is made up of 14 amino acids. V shed 3 bases and J 7 bases; nucleotides not matched to a gene: 6. The CDR3, as DNA: TGTGCCTGGAGAATAGCGGGGGGGATTAATACGCAGTATTTT. Amino acid sequence: CAWRIAGGINTQYF.

V usage is TRBV5-1 and J usage is TRBJ2-1, with 8 bases that match TRBD2. The junction had 4 bases not matched to a gene; V was cut back by 4 bases and J by 10 bases. The CDR3 consists of 12 residues. The germline V gene encodes CDR1 SGHRS and CDR2 YFSETQ. The CDR3 DNA reads TGCGCCAGCAGCGTGATAGCGGGGGAGCAGTTCTTC. It yields the protein CASSVIAGEQFF.

This clonotype was counted ten times or more. The rearrangement joins TRBV2 to TRBJ2-7; tentative D call: TRBD1 (6 bases). Germline lookup yields CDR1 SNHLY and CDR2 FYNNEI. The CDR3 is made up of 13 amino acids. Trimming cost V 7 bases and J 3 bases, with 13 bases left between them. CDR3 in DNA: TGTGCCAGCACAGGGGCTGCGGGCTACGAGCAGTACTTC. This translates into CASTGAAGYEQYF.

This clonotype was recorded many times. This rearrangement joins TRBV2 to TRBJ2-7; 11 positions agree with TRBD2. The CDR3 has 13 residues. The germline V gene encodes CDR1 SNHLY and CDR2 FYNNEI. V dropped 8 bases and J dropped 7; count of bases not matched to a gene: 7. CDR3 coding DNA: TGTGCCAGCGCCCGGCTAGCGGGAGGTGAGCAGTACTTC. Protein sequence: CASARLAGGEQYF.

This clonotype was seen at least ten times. The CDR3 region is CAITAGVVTGELFF. CDR3 in DNA: TGTGCCATCACGGCAGGGGTCGTCACCGGGGAGCTGTTTTTT. The chain employs TRBV10-3 and TRBJ2-2; perhaps TRBD1 as D (6 bases). Trimming left V 7 bases short and J 4 bases short, with 13 bases between. The length of the CDR3 is 14 residues. The germline gives CDR1 ENHRY, CDR2 SYGVKD.

The chain couples TRBV2 to TRBJ2-1; no clear D gene. The germline V gene has CDR1 SNHLY and CDR2 FYNNEI. The V gene lost 5 bases and the J gene lost 7 bases, with 9 bases spanning the gap. The CDR3 is made up of 12 amino acids. CDR3 protein: CASSPLGNEQFF. DNA of the CDR3: TGTGCCAGCAGTCCCTTGGGGAATGAGCAGTTCTTC.

This clonotype has only a few counts. The V call is TRBV4-1, the J call TRBJ1-4; no firm D call. V was clipped by 3 bases and J by 1 base, with 9 bases between them. This CDR3 spans 15 amino acids. The germline CDR1 and CDR2 sequences are MGHRA and YSYEKL. The CDR3 DNA follows: TGCGCCAGCAGCCAGGGAGGAGGAACTAATGAAAAACTGTTTTTT. This gives the protein CASSQGGGTNEKLFF.

On this clonotype: This clone may be a read error of a much larger clone one base away. The chain carries TRBV27 and TRBJ2-2; a possible D gene is TRBD2 (6 bases). The CDR3 totals 14 residues. The germline CDR1 and CDR2 sequences are MNHEY and SMNVEV (reference sequence). CDR3 nucleotide sequence: TGTGCCAGCGGTTTCGGGGGAAACACCGGGGAGCTGTTTTTT. Translated: CASGFGGNTGELFF.

There are a few counts of this clonotype. The genes are TRBV29-1 and TRBJ1-5; tentative D call: TRBD1 (6 bases). CDR1 is SQVTM, CDR2 ANQGSEA, per germline. The CDR3 spans 21 residues. Trimming shortened V by 7 bases and J by 6 bases, and 40 bases separated the two germline ends. Written as DNA, the CDR3 is TGCAGCGCTTTCCTGGGGGCCGAGACGTACAGTTTTCTTGCTGGTAGTCAGCCCCAGCATTTT. This sequence encodes CSAFLGAETYSFLAGSQPQHF.

In this sample, this clonotype turned up many times. The V call is TRBV9, the J call TRBJ2-1, with TRBD1 matching over 8 bases. Germline values: CDR1 SGDLS, CDR2 YYNGEE. The CDR3 has 15 residues. V shed 4 bases and J 9 bases; nucleotides not matched to a gene: 12. CDR3 loop: CASSPQLRTGTEQFF. In DNA, the CDR3 is TGTGCCAGCAGCCCCCAACTTAGGACAGGGACTGAGCAGTTCTTC.

The genes are TRBV30 and TRBJ2-1; TRBD1 matches 7 bases. V lost 4 bases, J lost 6 bases, and 3 bases stayed unmatched. Germline-derived CDR1 and CDR2 are GTSNPN and SVGIG (reference sequence). The length of the CDR3 is 12 residues. As DNA, the CDR3 is TGTGCCTGGACAGGGGGTTCCAATGAGCAGTTCTTC. It specifies CAWTGGSNEQFF.

This clonotype was detected many times. The gene calls are TRBV11-2 and TRBJ1-1, with 9 bases aligning to TRBD1. V shed 5 bases, J shed 4 bases, and the junction held 11 bases outside the gene matches. This CDR3 has 16 residues. Germline V gene lookup returns CDR1 SGHAT and CDR2 FQNNGV. The CDR3 sequence is CASSPNRGRGSTEAFF. In DNA, the CDR3 is TGTGCCAGCAGCCCGAACAGGGGGCGAGGGTCCACTGAAGCTTTCTTT.

This clonotype was seen at least ten times. The rearrangement uses TRBV24-1 and TRBJ2-1; 8 nucleotides align to TRBD1. The ends lost 0 bases at V and 7 bases at J; junction bases unmatched: 7. Germline CDR1 KGHDR, CDR2 SFDVKD. The CDR3 contains 16 residues. This CDR3 is CATSDLRGQGRNEQFF. The CDR3 DNA follows: TGTGCCACCAGTGATTTGCGCGGACAGGGCCGAAATGAGCAGTTCTTC.